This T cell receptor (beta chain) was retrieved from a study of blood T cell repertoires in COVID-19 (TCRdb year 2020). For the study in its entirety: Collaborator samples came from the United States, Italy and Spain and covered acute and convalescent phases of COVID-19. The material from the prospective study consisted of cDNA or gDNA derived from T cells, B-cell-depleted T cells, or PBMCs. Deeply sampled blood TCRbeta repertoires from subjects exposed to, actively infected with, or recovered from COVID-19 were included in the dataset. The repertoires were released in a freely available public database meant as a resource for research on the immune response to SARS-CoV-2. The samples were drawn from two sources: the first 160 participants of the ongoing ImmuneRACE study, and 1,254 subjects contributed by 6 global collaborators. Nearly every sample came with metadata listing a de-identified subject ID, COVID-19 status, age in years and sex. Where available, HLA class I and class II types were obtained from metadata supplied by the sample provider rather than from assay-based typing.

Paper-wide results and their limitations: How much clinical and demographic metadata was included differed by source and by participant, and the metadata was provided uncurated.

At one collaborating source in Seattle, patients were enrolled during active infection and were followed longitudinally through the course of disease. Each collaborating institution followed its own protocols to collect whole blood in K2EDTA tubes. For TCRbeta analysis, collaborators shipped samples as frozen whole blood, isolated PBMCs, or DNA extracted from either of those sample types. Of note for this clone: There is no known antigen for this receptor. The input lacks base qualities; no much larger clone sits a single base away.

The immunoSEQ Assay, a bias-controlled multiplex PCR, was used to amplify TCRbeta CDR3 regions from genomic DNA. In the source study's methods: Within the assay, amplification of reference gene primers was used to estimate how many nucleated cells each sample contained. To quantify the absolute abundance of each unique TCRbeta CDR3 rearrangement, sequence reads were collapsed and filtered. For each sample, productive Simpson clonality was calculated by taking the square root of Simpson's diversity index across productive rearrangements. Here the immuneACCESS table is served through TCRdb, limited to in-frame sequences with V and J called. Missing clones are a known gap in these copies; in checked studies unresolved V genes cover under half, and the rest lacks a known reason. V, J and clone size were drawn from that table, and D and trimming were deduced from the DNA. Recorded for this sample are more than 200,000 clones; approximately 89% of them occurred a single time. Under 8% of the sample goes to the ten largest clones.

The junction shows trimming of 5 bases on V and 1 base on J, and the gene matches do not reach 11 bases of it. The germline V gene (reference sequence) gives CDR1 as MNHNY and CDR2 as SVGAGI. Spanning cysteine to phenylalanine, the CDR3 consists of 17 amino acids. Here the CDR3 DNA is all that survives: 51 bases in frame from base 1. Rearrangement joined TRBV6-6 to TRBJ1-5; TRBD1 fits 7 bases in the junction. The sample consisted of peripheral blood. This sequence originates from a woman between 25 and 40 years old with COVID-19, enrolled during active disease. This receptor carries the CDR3 CASSRSQGGGSNQPQHF. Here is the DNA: TGTGCCAGCAGTCGTAGTCAGGGGGGCGGCAGCAATCAGCCCCAGCATTTT.